Listed here are 32 T cell receptor beta chains from one sample, sequenced in a study of neurological immune-mediated disorders. TCRdb used MiXCR to reprocess the 5' RACE reads, holding one entry per CDR3 protein. The sample records 84,000 or so distinct CDR3 sequences, approximately 10% being singletons. Sequencing was done on a sample of PBMCs. Receptors were obtained from a man aged 35 to 55 in good health.

As for this clonotype: A read error may be the cause here, since a much bigger clone is one base away. V and J are TRBV19 and TRBJ2-2; TRBD1 matches at 8 bases. Germline assignment: CDR1 LNHDA and CDR2 SQIVND (reference sequence). The CDR3 totals 15 residues. CDR3 coding DNA: TGTGACAGTAGTCCAGGAACAGGGGGCACCGGGGAGCTGTTTTTT. Translation gives CDSSPGTGGTGELFF.

The V gene is TRBV13, the J gene TRBJ2-7; D remains ambiguous. The CDR3 loop spans 13 amino acids. Trimming cost V 1 base and J 4 bases, with 8 bases left between them. Germline V CDR1 and CDR2: PRHDT, FYEKMQ (reference sequence). The CDR3, as DNA: TGTGCCAGCAGCTTAGAAAGCATATACGAGCAGTACTTC. Translation: CASSLESIYEQYF.

This clonotype has a count of ten or more. The J gene is TRBJ2-1, the V gene TRBV12-3 or TRBV12-4; TRBD2 aligns across 15 bases. Losses at the gene ends were 5 bases for V and 15 bases for J; bases not matched to a gene: 2. The CDR3 sequence is 12 residues long. The CDR3 reads CASSLGLAGGFF. The CDR3 nucleotides are TGTGCCAGCAGTCTGGGACTAGCGGGAGGGTTCTTC.

In its sample, this clonotype was seen many times. The chain uses TRBV5-1 and TRBJ2-1; 13 bases match TRBD2. The germline V gene encodes CDR1 SGHRS and CDR2 YFSETQ. The V and J ends lost 4 bases and 4 bases, in that order; junction bases with no gene match: 8. This CDR3 region has 17 residues. The DNA of the CDR3 is TGCGCCAGCAGCACCGCTACTAGCGGGGGGGGATACAATGAGCAGTTCTTC. Translating gives CASSTATSGGGYNEQFF.

This clonotype was recorded at least ten times. The chain employs TRBV7-3 and TRBJ1-1; 8 bases line up with TRBD1. Unmatched junction bases numbered 6, after V lost 5 bases and J lost 1 base. Germline lookup yields CDR1 SGHTA and CDR2 FQGTGA. The CDR3 runs 15 residues. CDR3 amino acids: CASSPTGAPNTEAFF. CDR3 nucleotide sequence: TGTGCCAGCAGCCCGACAGGGGCCCCGAACACTGAAGCTTTCTTT.

This clonotype was observed many times. This rearrangement joins TRBV28 to TRBJ1-5, with D perhaps TRBD1 (5 bases). Germline V lookup: CDR1 MDHEN, CDR2 SYDVKM. The CDR3 covers 16 residues. Trimming shortened V by 6 bases and J by 3 bases, and 18 bases separated the two germline ends. The CDR3 is CASSPGHRGSNQPQHF. For the CDR3, the DNA is TGTGCCAGCAGCCCCGGACACCGGGGGTCCAATCAGCCCCAGCATTTT. Together with reference TRBV28 and TRBJ1-5, the CDR3 gives the full variable domain: DVKVTQSSRYLVKRTGEKVFLECVQDMDHENMFWYRQDPGLGLRLIYFSYDVKMKEKGDIPEGYSVSREKKERFSLILESASTNQTSMYLCASSPGHRGSNQPQHFGDGTRLSIL.

This clonotype was counted many times. The chain has TRBV14 and TRBJ2-1; the D gene is possibly TRBD1 (5 bases). Germline values: CDR1 SGHDN, CDR2 FVKESK. The length of the CDR3 is 17 residues. The germline V and J ends were trimmed by 4 bases and 4 bases, with 20 bases remaining between them. The CDR3 coding sequence is TGTGCCAGCAGCCTAGCTAGGGGCAGTTCAGGATACAATGAGCAGTTCTTC. Its translation is CASSLARGSSGYNEQFF.

This clonotype was detected ten times or more. The chain carries TRBV20-1 and TRBJ2-3, with D perhaps TRBD1 or TRBD2 (5 bases each). This CDR3 comprises 14 residues. The V gene lost 3 bases and the J gene lost 1 base, with 11 bases spanning the gap. CDR1 DFQATT and CDR2 SNEGSKA come from the germline V gene (reference sequence). The CDR3 DNA is TGCAGTGCTAGGGGGGTGGGAGGCACAGATACGCAGTATTTT. It translates to CSARGVGGTDTQYF.

This clonotype was counted many times. This chain links TRBV5-1 with TRBJ2-2, with TRBD1 matching 9 bases. The CDR3 length is 16 residues. Trimming removed 6 bases from V and 5 bases from J; junction bases left unmatched: 11. The V gene's germline CDR1 is SGHRS and CDR2 YFSETQ. CDR3 sequence: CASKQLSTGGTGELFF. In DNA form, the CDR3 reads TGCGCCAGCAAGCAACTCTCGACAGGGGGTACCGGGGAGCTGTTTTTT.

This clonotype was counted ten times or more. J is TRBJ2-7 and V is TRBV6-1, with D possibly matching TRBD1 (6 bases). The V end lost 3 bases, the J end lost 4 bases, and 10 bases lay between the germline ends. The CDR3 is 13 residues long. Per germline, CDR1 MNHNS and CDR2 SASEGT. The CDR3 spells CASSDLQGYEQYF. The DNA of the CDR3 is TGTGCCAGCAGTGATCTGCAGGGGTACGAGCAGTACTTC.

This clonotype was seen repeatedly, ten times or more. This chain joins TRBV5-5 and TRBJ1-1; TRBD1 agrees at 7 bases. Trimming cost V 0 bases and J 0 bases; bases outside gene matches: 2. CDR3 length: 15 amino acids. Germline-derived CDR1 and CDR2 are SGHKS and YYEKEE (reference sequence). The CDR3 DNA is TGTGCCAGCAGCTTGGGGACAGGCTTGAACACTGAAGCTTTCTTT. Translating gives CASSLGTGLNTEAFF.

This clonotype was observed many times. This chain uses TRBV10-3 with TRBJ2-7; 8 nucleotides line up with TRBD2. The CDR3 extends over 13 amino acids. Germline trimming cut 3 bases from V and 3 bases from J; bases unmatched to any gene: 1. Germline V CDR1 and CDR2: ENHRY, SYGVKD. This chain's CDR3 is CAISDGGDYEQYF. In DNA, the CDR3 is TGTGCCATCAGTGACGGGGGGGACTACGAGCAGTACTTC.

The chain links TRBV24-1 to TRBJ2-1, with TRBD2 matching over 8 bases. This CDR3 spans 18 amino acids. CDR1 KGHDR and CDR2 SFDVKD come from the germline V gene. V shed 0 bases and J 0 bases; nucleotides not matched to a gene: 6. The CDR3 bases are TGTGCCACCAGTGATTTGGCCGGGGGGGGCCCCTCCTACAATGAGCAGTTCTTC. Protein sequence: CATSDLAGGGPSYNEQFF.

This clonotype occurred many times. V usage is TRBV5-1 and J usage is TRBJ2-7; maybe TRBD1 (5 bases). The V end was cut by 2 bases, the J end by 2 bases, with 14 bases between. The CDR3 covers 15 residues. CDR1 is SGHRS, CDR2 YFSETQ, per germline. CDR3 bases: TGCGCCAGCAGCTTAGGGGATATATCCACCTACGAGCAGTACTTC. It codes for CASSLGDISTYEQYF.

This clonotype was recorded at least ten times. The J gene is TRBJ2-1, the V gene TRBV27, with a possible D match to TRBD2 (5 bases). V was cut by 2 bases and J by 9 bases, with 8 bases left in between. Germline assignment: CDR1 MNHEY and CDR2 SMNVEV (reference sequence). The CDR3 is made up of 12 amino acids. CDR3 sequence reads: CASSLAGGEQFF. CDR3 nucleotides: TGTGCCAGCAGTTTAGCAGGAGGTGAGCAGTTCTTC.

This clonotype showed up many times. Germline and junction disagree at one end, which may indicate a read error. J is TRBJ1-2 and V is TRBV29-1, with 10 nucleotides matching TRBD1. The CDR3 is made up of 13 amino acids. Germline lookup yields CDR1 SQVTM and CDR2 ANQGSEA. This CDR3 is CSAKRNTGDRGIF. Here the CDR3 DNA reads TGCAGCGCCAAACGAAACACGGGGGACAGGGGAATTTTC.

This clonotype has ten or more counts. The V gene is TRBV27, the J gene TRBJ2-7; possibly TRBD1 or TRBD2 for D (6 bases each). The CDR3 totals 15 residues. CDR1 and CDR2 (germline): MNHEY, SMNVEV (reference sequence). Trimming took 4 bases from V and 0 from J, leaving 13 bases between them. This chain's CDR3 is CASSSQGLGSYEQYF. The DNA of the CDR3 is TGTGCCAGCAGTTCACAGGGACTGGGCTCCTACGAGCAGTACTTC.

This clonotype was detected ten times or more. This chain links TRBV6-6 with TRBJ1-2; D unresolved. Germline CDR1 and CDR2: MNHNY and SVGAGI (reference sequence). V was pared by 4 bases and J by 7 bases, with 10 bases between. The CDR3 covers 12 residues. The CDR3 nucleotides are TGTGCCAGCAGTTCGGGCCCGGGTGGCTACACCTTC. Amino acids: CASSSGPGGYTF.

The sample holds many counts of this clonotype. The chain joins TRBV10-3 to TRBJ2-1; D gene uncertain. The germline V gene has CDR1 ENHRY and CDR2 SYGVKD. The CDR3 loop spans 14 amino acids. V dropped 3 bases and J dropped 8 bases, with 14 bases sitting between them. Here the CDR3 DNA reads TGTGCCATCAGTGAAACGGAGATCCGCGATGAGCAGTTCTTC. Translation: CAISETEIRDEQFF.

With respect to this clonotype: Possible read error: a much larger clone is one base away. This CDR3 is CASSYDQAEAFF. Written as DNA, the CDR3 is TGTGCCAGCAGTTATGACCAGGCTGAGGCTTTCTTT. The chain couples TRBV6-6 to TRBJ1-1; the D is unclear. This CDR3 contains 12 residues. Germline V gene data show CDR1 as MNHNY and CDR2 as SVGAGI (reference sequence).

The table lists this clonotype with many counts. The chain has TRBV5-1 and TRBJ1-2; perhaps TRBD1 as D (5 bases). CDR1 is SGHRS, CDR2 YFSETQ, per germline. The CDR3 is 14 amino acids. V was clipped by 5 bases and J by 0 bases, with 11 bases between them. CDR3 loop: CASSATGTNYGYTF. The CDR3, as DNA: TGCGCCAGCAGTGCAACAGGAACTAACTATGGCTACACCTTC.

In this sample, this clonotype turned up many times. This chain uses TRBV5-1 with TRBJ2-1; D ambiguous. Germline V lookup: CDR1 SGHRS, CDR2 YFSETQ. Trimming stripped 4 bases from V and 4 bases from J, with 12 bases between. The CDR3 covers 14 residues. This CDR3 reads CASSLRQRYNEQFF. The CDR3 DNA is TGCGCCAGCAGCCTCAGGCAACGATACAATGAGCAGTTCTTC.

This clonotype was recorded a few times. A much larger clone is a single base away; this may be a read error. The CDR3: CASSPETGWDVQFF. The CDR3 DNA reads as TGTGCCAGCAGCCCTGAGACAGGTTGGGATGTGCAGTTCTTC. The J gene is TRBJ2-1, the V gene TRBV7-2; TRBD1 might be the D (6 bases). CDR3 length: 14 amino acids. Germline-derived CDR1 and CDR2 are SGHTA and FQGNSA. Trimming cost V 5 bases and J 12 bases, with 20 bases left between them. Drawing the rest from reference TRBV7-2 and TRBJ2-1, the complete variable domain is GAGVSQSPSNKVTEKGKDVELRCDPISGHTALYWYRQSLGQGLEFLIYFQGNSAPDKSGLPSDRFSAERTGGSVSTLTIQRTQQEDSAVYLCASSPETGWDVQFFGPGTRLTVL.

CDR3 sequence reads: CSAVALWETQYF. CDR3 in DNA: TGCAGTGCTGTAGCATTGTGGGAGACCCAGTACTTC. V gene TRBV20-1 combines with J gene TRBJ2-5; no firm D call. This CDR3 has 12 amino acids. Trimming took off 5 bases at V and 5 bases at J, with 12 bases between the two ends. In germline, CDR1 is DFQATT, CDR2 SNEGSKA (reference sequence).

In this sample, this clonotype turned up many times. This chain connects TRBV7-2 to TRBJ2-7; D gene unclear. Trimming removed 2 bases at V and 4 bases at J, with 9 bases between. Per germline, CDR1 SGHTA and CDR2 FQGNSA. This CDR3 region has 13 residues. CDR3 amino acids: CASSLIFAYEQYF. DNA of the CDR3: TGTGCCAGCAGCTTAATATTTGCGTACGAGCAGTACTTC.

This clonotype was seen repeatedly, ten times or more. The chain recombines TRBV5-1 with TRBJ2-5; TRBD2 aligns across 7 bases. Germline assignment: CDR1 SGHRS and CDR2 YFSETQ. This CDR3 has 16 amino acids. V was pared by 3 bases and J by 2 bases, with 10 bases of the junction left unmatched. CDR3 DNA: TGCGCCAGCAGCTCGGGCACATGGGGGGGTCAAGAGACCCAGTACTTC. Protein: CASSSGTWGGQETQYF.

This clonotype was found many times. The chain's CDR3 is CSARRTTSADTQYF. Here the CDR3 DNA reads TGCAGTGCTAGACGGACGACTAGCGCAGATACGCAGTATTTT. The V call is TRBV20-1, the J call TRBJ2-3; 8 bases agree with TRBD2. The CDR3 is made up of 14 amino acids. Germline V gene lookup returns CDR1 DFQATT and CDR2 SNEGSKA (reference sequence). Germline trimming cut 2 bases from V and 4 bases from J; bases unmatched to any gene: 5.

In this sample, this clonotype turned up a few times. The rearrangement joins TRBV20-1 to TRBJ2-1; the D gene could be TRBD1 or TRBD2 (5 bases each). The CDR3 has 16 amino acids. V shed 0 bases and J shed 7 bases, with 19 bases lying between them. The germline V gene has CDR1 DFQATT and CDR2 SNEGSKA (reference sequence). The chain's CDR3 is CSAREVNGTHLNEQFF. The CDR3 DNA follows: TGCAGTGCTAGAGAAGTAAACGGGACCCACCTTAATGAGCAGTTCTTC.

The sample holds many counts of this clonotype. The chain employs TRBV18 and TRBJ1-1; 9 bases match TRBD1. Per the germline V gene, CDR1 is KGHSH and CDR2 is LQKENI. V lost 2 bases to trimming and J lost 3 bases; unmatched junction nucleotides: 1. CDR3 size: 14 residues. CDR3 loop: CASSPRTGDTEAFF. CDR3 in DNA: TGTGCCAGCTCACCAAGGACAGGGGACACTGAAGCTTTCTTT. Using reference TRBV18 and TRBJ1-1 for the parts outside the CDR3, the full variable domain is NAGVMQNPRHLVRRRGQEARLRCSPMKGHSHVYWYRQLPEEGLKFMVYLQKENIIDESGMPKERFSAEFPKEGPSILRIQQVVRGDSAAYFCASSPRTGDTEAFFGQGTRLTVV.

This clonotype was seen at least ten times. This chain uses TRBV12-3 or TRBV12-4 with TRBJ1-1; no definite D call. The CDR3 is 14 amino acids. V lost 3 bases to trimming and J lost 6 bases, with 14 bases between them. CDR3 sequence (DNA): TGTGCCAGCAGTTTTAGCGCTCGGAGTCCTGAAGCTTTCTTT. Its protein product is CASSFSARSPEAFF.

This clonotype was counted many times. This chain uses TRBV7-2 with TRBJ2-1; maybe TRBD1 (5 bases). The germline CDR1 and CDR2 sequences are SGHTA and FQGNSA. Trimming took 3 bases from V and 8 from J, leaving 11 bases between them. The CDR3 is 13 amino acids. CDR3 region: CASSFLGADEQFF. The CDR3 DNA follows: TGTGCCAGCAGCTTTCTTGGGGCGGATGAGCAGTTCTTC.

This clonotype has a count of ten or more. The V gene is TRBV20-1, the J gene TRBJ1-1, with 8 bases fitting TRBD1. V shed 0 bases, J shed 7 bases, and the junction held 10 bases outside the gene matches. This CDR3 contains 15 residues. CDR1 is DFQATT, CDR2 SNEGSKA, per germline (reference sequence). The CDR3 loop is CSARERTGMRIEAFF. The CDR3 bases are TGCAGTGCTAGAGAGCGGACAGGGATGAGGATTGAAGCTTTCTTT.